The source of this TCR beta chain is a study of CXCR3-negative and CXCR3-positive naive CD8 T cells. 5' RACE that incorporated UMI labels was used to prepare the TRB cDNA libraries. TCRdb re-called the 5' RACE reads, yielding one record per CDR3 amino acid sequence without DNA. The table for this sample gives tens of thousands of distinct CDR3 sequences. The V gene's germline CDR1 is MDHEN and CDR2 SYDVKM. The CDR3 is 15 residues long. Study-level findings and limits: CXCR3-negative and CXCR3-positive naive cells shared comparable TRBV-TRBJ usage, but memory cells did not.

Concerning this clonotype itself: Its target is not known.

This receptor was identified in a human donor in good health. Some clones in this sample may be carry-over from other donors' samples. The V and J genes are TRBV28 and TRBJ1-5; TCRdb's assignment of TRBD1 cannot be checked, as there is no DNA. The sequenced sample was naive CXCR3- CD8+ T cells from blood. The subset: CD45RO-CCR7+CD27+CD95- naive CD8+ T cells lacking CXCR3 (TNR3-). The CDR3 here is CASSPDRGRPQPQHF.